This T cell receptor beta chain was sequenced during a study of T cells in Graves' hyperthyroidism and ophthalmopathy. General study findings and limits: Most clonotypes that expanded in the thyroid above 0.001 also showed up in blood.

Germline V gene lookup returns CDR1 SGHTA and CDR2 FQGNSA. The CDR3 spans 14 residues. Stable disease denoted Graves' hyperthyroidism without ophthalmopathy progression within 18 months. Those patients with uncontrolled infection, other autoimmune disease, pregnancy or lactation were excluded. Diagnosis relied on clinical symptoms, serum thyroxine and TRAb, thyroid ultrasound and orbital computed tomography. With respect to this clonotype: The antigen remains unidentified. Relative to the germline gene, one junction end is altered; a read error may explain this.

RNA transcripts yielded amplified TCR beta CDR3 regions. HTBI primers were employed in a first-round RT-PCR of the TCR CDR3. MiXCR, run by TCRdb on the multiplex PCR reads, gives a single entry per CDR3 protein. The sample has around 690,000 distinct CDR3 sequences; 17% are singletons. The chain employs TRBV7-2 and TRBJ2-1, with D unclear. This sequence was found in a man between 50 and 59 years old with Graves' hyperthyroidism. Sequencing used blood. The CDR3 nucleotides read TGTGCCAGCAGCTCAGACTTCTCCGACAATGAGCAGTTCTTC. It codes for CASSSDFSDNEQFF.